This T cell receptor beta chain derives from a study of blood T cells in healthy people across ages. Broader study findings: Percentage of naive T cells showed a strong correlation with TCR beta diversity. PBMCs left unsorted prevented a conclusive naive versus antigen-experienced comparison. Aged donors had fewer naive CD4+ cells and lower diversity than long-lived donors.

A sample-barcoded 5' primer and a J-beta primer mix were used in a second PCR of about 7 to 12 cycles. Template switching added a 12-random-nucleotide identifier to every cDNA molecule. One entry per CDR3 protein results from TCRdb running MiXCR on the 5' RACE reads. The sample lists more than 700,000 distinct CDR3 sequences, 46% occurring once. Germline CDR1 is DFQATT and CDR2 is SNEGSKA (reference sequence). The CDR3 totals 16 residues. As for this clonotype: Its antigen remains unidentified.

Sequencing input: blood. The receptor was derived from an elderly man in good health. The chain carries TRBV20-1 and TRBJ2-1, with D hard to call. The end of the DNA is better explained by TRBJ2-7, so the J call may be wrong. The CDR3 bases are TGCAGTGCTAGAGATGTGGCCAAGGATACCTACAATGAGCAGTACTTC. It translates to CSARDVAKDTYNEQYF.